The T cell receptor beta chain described here comes from a study of cytomegalovirus exposure and HLA in healthy donors. About this clone itself: Its antigen is still unknown.

Whole-study findings and limits: Across donors, most TCRs were seen rarely, yet some public ones were widespread. With later analysis, a missense DCLRE1C variant became linked to TCR beta V- and J-gene trimming. Relative to the approximately 630-donor mean, N-insertions were reportedly fewer in an Asian-associated ancestry cluster in a later analysis. Sequence variants that were highly shared formed a cluster that was likely a sequencing artifact.

Primers for the PCR totalled 60 Vbeta and 13 Jbeta. Some clones are missing from TCRdb's copy, which holds only in-frame ones; the method was immunoSEQ multiplex PCR. The ten top clones account for 1.5% to 2%, within a sample of tens of thousands of clones. The TCR comes from a woman aged 40 to 50 in good health and CMV-seropositive. The specimen was PBMCs.

CDR3 DNA sequence: TGTGCCAGCAGCTTAAATCGAGGGGAAAAACTGTTTTTT. It codes for CASSLNRGEKLFF. J is TRBJ1-4 and V is TRBV7-3; no firm D call. The germline gives CDR1 SGHTA, CDR2 FQGTGA. Trimming removed 1 base from V and 8 bases from J, with 8 bases in between. CDR3 length equals 13 residues. The whole variable domain, filled in from reference TRBV7-3 and TRBJ1-4, reads GAGVSQTPSNKVTEKGKYVELRCDPISGHTALYWYRQSLGQGPEFLIYFQGTGAADDSGLPNDRFFAVRPEGSVSTLKIQRTERGDSAVYLCASSLNRGEKLFFGSGTQLSVL.